Described below is a single T cell receptor beta chain sequence and its context. The record originates from a study of T cells in localized non-small cell lung cancer. Measured with immunoSEQ multiplex PCR; TCRdb has only the in-frame clones, and not every one. The data hold several thousand clones, with roughly 24% observed a single time. This sample comprised lung tumor tissue, obtained before any cancer treatment. This clonotype was obtained from a man aged 40-75 years with stage III squamous cell lung carcinoma.

This chain's CDR3 is CASSGGQGRGNTIYF. CDR3 DNA sequence: TGTGCCAGCAGTGGTGGACAGGGGAGAGGAAACACCATATATTTT. V usage is TRBV11-3 and J usage is TRBJ1-3; 9 positions agree with TRBD1. The CDR3 is 15 amino acids. CDR1 and CDR2 from the germline V gene are SGHNT and YENEEA. The V segment lost 6 bases and the J segment 4 bases; nucleotides outside the gene matches: 7.